The 10 T cell receptor beta chains in this list originate from one sample, sequenced in a study of glioma-infiltrating T cells after dendritic cell vaccination. The protocol was immunoSEQ multiplex PCR, while the TCRdb copy is restricted to in-frame clones and leaves out a portion. The sample contains about 50,000 clones, 70% to 90% of which appear only once. Time point described: after dendritic cell vaccination, including at tumor progression/relapse. Sequenced material: blood, taken after dendritic cell vaccination. Receptor source: a human donor with glioblastoma.

The chain recombines TRBV5-1 with TRBJ2-5, with TRBD1 identical over 9 bases. This CDR3 has 14 residues. The germline gives CDR1 SGHRS, CDR2 YFSETQ. V shed 4 bases, J shed 5 bases, and the junction held 6 bases outside the gene matches. CDR3: CASSPADRGETQYF. Written as DNA, the CDR3 is TGCGCCAGCAGCCCGGCTGACAGGGGGGAGACCCAGTACTTC.

The V and J genes are TRBV29-1 and TRBJ2-1; D gene uncertain. Germline CDR1 SQVTM, CDR2 ANQGSEA. The CDR3 loop spans 14 amino acids. Trimming removed 6 bases from V and 1 base from J, with 13 bases in between. The CDR3 DNA is TGCAGCGTCCCTGGTCGCAGTTCCTACAATGAGCAGTTCTTC. Its protein product is CSVPGRSSYNEQFF.

The CDR3 is CASSPGFLDTIYF. CDR3 DNA sequence: TGTGCCAGCAGTCCTGGCTTCCTAGACACCATATATTTT. The chain has TRBV27 and TRBJ1-3, with D unclear. The length of the CDR3 is 13 residues. Per the germline V gene, CDR1 is MNHEY and CDR2 is SMNVEV (reference sequence). Trimming pared 5 bases from V and 8 bases from J, leaving 13 bases between.

V gene TRBV29-1 combines with J gene TRBJ2-1, with 10 bases identical to TRBD2. The germline V gene has CDR1 SQVTM and CDR2 ANQGSEA. The CDR3 runs to 19 residues. The ends lost 6 bases at V and 3 bases at J; junction bases unmatched: 20. The CDR3 coding sequence is TGCAGCGTCAAACCGGGACTAGCGCCTACTTCCTCACTCTACAATGAGCAGTTCTTC. Protein: CSVKPGLAPTSSLYNEQFF.

The chain joins TRBV4-3 to TRBJ1-5; no firm D call. CDR3 length: 15 amino acids. From germline, CDR1 is LGHNA and CDR2 YSLEER. The V and J ends lost 1 base and 4 bases respectively, with 11 bases between them. The CDR3 sequence: CASSQVFAGNQPQHF. The CDR3 nucleotides read TGCGCCAGCAGCCAAGTTTTCGCGGGGAATCAGCCCCAGCATTTT.

The chain is built from TRBV29-1 and TRBJ2-5; 13 nucleotides agree with TRBD2. V shed 7 bases and J 2 bases; nucleotides not matched to a gene: 7. Looked up from germline, CDR1 is SQVTM and CDR2 is ANQGSEA. This CDR3 is built from 15 residues. This CDR3 reads CSARTSGSQQETQYF. The CDR3 region has the DNA TGCAGCGCACGGACTAGCGGGAGTCAACAAGAGACCCAGTACTTC.

CDR3 sequence: CASSLLLVQRPSGANVLTF. The CDR3 DNA is TGTGCCAGCAGCCTTCTATTAGTCCAGAGGCCCTCTGGGGCCAACGTCCTGACTTTC. The chain is built from TRBV27 and TRBJ2-6; D is undetermined. Germline V gene data show CDR1 as MNHEY and CDR2 as SMNVEV (reference sequence). The CDR3 spans 19 residues. V shed 6 bases and J shed 0 bases, with 21 bases lying between them.

J is TRBJ2-1 and V is TRBV28; D is uncertain. Trimming left V 7 bases short and J 6 bases short, with 16 bases between. The CDR3 sequence is 14 residues long. Germline CDR1 and CDR2: MDHEN and SYDVKM. The CDR3 sequence: CASTTRRRTNEQFF. CDR3 DNA sequence: TGTGCCAGCACTACCAGGCGTCGTACCAATGAGCAGTTCTTC.

The gene calls are TRBV27 and TRBJ1-5, with a possible D match to TRBD1 (6 bases). This CDR3 region has 14 residues. Deletions cut 6 bases from V and 6 bases from J, with 15 bases between. The V gene's germline CDR1 is MNHEY and CDR2 SMNVEV (reference sequence). The CDR3 DNA reads as TGTGCCAGCAGCCGAGGCAGGGGTTTTCAGCCCCAGCATTTT. Translating it yields CASSRGRGFQPQHF.

In this sample, this clone turned up a few times. The J gene is TRBJ1-1, the V gene TRBV10-3; no clear D. V shed 6 bases and J shed 3 bases, with 11 bases lying between them. CDR3 length equals 13 residues. Germline loops: CDR1 ENHRY, CDR2 SYGVKD. DNA of the CDR3: TGTGCCATCAGCCAGACTGGCGACACTGAAGCTTTCTTT. Its protein product is CAISQTGDTEAFF.